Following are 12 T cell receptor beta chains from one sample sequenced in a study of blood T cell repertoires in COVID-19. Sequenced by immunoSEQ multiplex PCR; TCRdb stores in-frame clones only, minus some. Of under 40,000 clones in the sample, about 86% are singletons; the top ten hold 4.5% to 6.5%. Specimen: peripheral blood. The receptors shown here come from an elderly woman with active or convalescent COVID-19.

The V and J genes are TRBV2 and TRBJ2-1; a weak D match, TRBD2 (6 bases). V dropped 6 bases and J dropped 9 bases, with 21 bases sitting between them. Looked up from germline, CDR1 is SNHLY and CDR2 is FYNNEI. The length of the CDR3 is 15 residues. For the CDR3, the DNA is TGTGCCAGCAGGGCGGGATATCCCCCCGAAGGTGAGCAGTTCTTC. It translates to CASRAGYPPEGEQFF.

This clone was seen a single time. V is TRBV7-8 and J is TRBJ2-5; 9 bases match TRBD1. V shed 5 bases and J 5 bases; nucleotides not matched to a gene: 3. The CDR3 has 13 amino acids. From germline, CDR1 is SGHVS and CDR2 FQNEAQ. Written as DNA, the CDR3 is TGTGCCAGCAGCGAGGACAGGGGCGAGACCCAGTACTTC. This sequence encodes CASSEDRGETQYF.

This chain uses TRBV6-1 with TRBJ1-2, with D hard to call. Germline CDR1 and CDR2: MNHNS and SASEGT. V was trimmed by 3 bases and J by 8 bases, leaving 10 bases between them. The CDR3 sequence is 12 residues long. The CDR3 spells CASSEWTGGYTF. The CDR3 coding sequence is TGTGCCAGCAGTGAGTGGACGGGAGGCTACACCTTC.

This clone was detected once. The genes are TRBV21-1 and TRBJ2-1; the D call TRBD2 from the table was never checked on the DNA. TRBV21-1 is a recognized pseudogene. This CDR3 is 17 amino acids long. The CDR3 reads CASSTAPRPGVHNEQFF. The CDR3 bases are TGTGCCAGCAGCACCGCTCCTCGCCCGGGGGTCCACAATGAGCAGTTCTTC.

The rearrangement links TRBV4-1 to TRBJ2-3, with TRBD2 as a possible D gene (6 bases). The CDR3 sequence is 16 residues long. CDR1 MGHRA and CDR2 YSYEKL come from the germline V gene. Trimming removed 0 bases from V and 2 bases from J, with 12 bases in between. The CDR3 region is CASSQDQASVTDTQYF. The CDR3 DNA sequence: TGCGCCAGCAGCCAAGATCAGGCTAGCGTCACAGATACGCAGTATTTT.

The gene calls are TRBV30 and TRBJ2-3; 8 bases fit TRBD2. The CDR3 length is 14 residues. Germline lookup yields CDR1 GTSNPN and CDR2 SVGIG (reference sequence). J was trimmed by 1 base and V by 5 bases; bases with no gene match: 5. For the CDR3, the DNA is TGTGCCTGGTCACTTAGCGGGGGCACAGATACGCAGTATTTT. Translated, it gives CAWSLSGGTDTQYF. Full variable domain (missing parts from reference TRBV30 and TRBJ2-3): SQTIHQWPATLVQPVGSPLSLECTVEGTSNPNLYWYRQAAGRGLQLLFYSVGIGQISSEVPQNLSASRPQDRQFILSSKKLLLSDSGFYLCAWSLSGGTDTQYFGPGTRLTVL.

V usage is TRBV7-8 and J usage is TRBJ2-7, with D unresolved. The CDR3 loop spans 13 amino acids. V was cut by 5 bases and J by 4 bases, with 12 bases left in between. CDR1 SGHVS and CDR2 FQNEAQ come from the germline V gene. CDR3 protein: CASSRNPGYEQYF. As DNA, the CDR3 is TGTGCCAGCAGCCGTAACCCCGGGTACGAGCAGTACTTC.

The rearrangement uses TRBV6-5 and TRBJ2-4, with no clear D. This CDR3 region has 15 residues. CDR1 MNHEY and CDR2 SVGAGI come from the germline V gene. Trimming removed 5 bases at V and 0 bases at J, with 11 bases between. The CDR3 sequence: CASSPEYLAKNIQYF. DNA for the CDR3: TGTGCCAGCAGTCCTGAATACTTAGCCAAAAACATTCAGTACTTC.

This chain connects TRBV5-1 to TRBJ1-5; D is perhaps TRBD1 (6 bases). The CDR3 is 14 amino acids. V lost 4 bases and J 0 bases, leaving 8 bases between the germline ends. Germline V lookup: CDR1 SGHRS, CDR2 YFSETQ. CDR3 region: CASSPGVSNQPQHF. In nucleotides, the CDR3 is TGCGCCAGCAGCCCAGGGGTTAGCAATCAGCCCCAGCATTTT.

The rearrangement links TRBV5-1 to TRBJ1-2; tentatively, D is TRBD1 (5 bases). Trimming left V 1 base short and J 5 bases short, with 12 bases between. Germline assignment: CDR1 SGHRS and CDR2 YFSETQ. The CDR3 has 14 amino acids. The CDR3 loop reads CASSLTGQGYGYTF. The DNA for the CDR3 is TGCGCCAGCAGCTTGACTGGGCAGGGATATGGCTACACCTTC.

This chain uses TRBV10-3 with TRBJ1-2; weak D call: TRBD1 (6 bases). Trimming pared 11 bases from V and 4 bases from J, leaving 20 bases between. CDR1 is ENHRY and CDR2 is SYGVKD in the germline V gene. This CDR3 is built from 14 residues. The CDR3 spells CAAQGWQTLYGYTF. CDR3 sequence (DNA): TGTGCCGCCCAGGGGTGGCAGACCCTCTATGGCTACACCTTC.

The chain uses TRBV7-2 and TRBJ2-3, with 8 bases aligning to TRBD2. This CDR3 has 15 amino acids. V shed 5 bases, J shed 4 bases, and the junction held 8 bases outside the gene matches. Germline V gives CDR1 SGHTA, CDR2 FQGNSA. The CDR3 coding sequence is TGTGCCAGCAGCCTTGGGAACGGGAGGGCAGATACGCAGTATTTT. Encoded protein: CASSLGNGRADTQYF.